Listed below are T cell receptor beta chains from one sample, sequenced in a study of T cells in Graves' hyperthyroidism and ophthalmopathy. TCRdb called the multiplex PCR reads again in MiXCR, with one record for every CDR3 protein. The table records under 300,000 distinct CDR3 sequences, roughly 15% of them present only once. Sequenced: blood. These receptors were obtained from a woman in her forties with Graves' hyperthyroidism that later progressed to Graves' ophthalmopathy. Each CDR3 is given with its conserved first and last residue. A D gene is named only where the DNA matches it firmly. Part of the rows lack a size; the others show once, few, many or a class for expanded clones.

d_gene	v_gene	j_gene	abundance	CDR3aa	CDR3nt
TRBD2	TRBV12-3/TRBV12-4	TRBJ2-7	many	CASTLAGPTYEQYF	TGTGCCAGCACCTTAGCGGGACCGACCTACGAGCAGTACTTC
-	TRBV19	TRBJ2-1	few	CASSMGPQGFEQFF	TGTGCCAGTAGTATGGGCCCCCAGGGATTTGAGCAGTTCTTC
-	TRBV9	TRBJ2-3	few	CASSPRWNTDTQYF	TGTGCCAGCAGCCCCCGATGGAACACAGATACGCAGTATTTT
-	TRBV30	TRBJ2-5	-	CAWSPGIKETQYF	TGTGCCTGGAGTCCGGGAATCAAAGAGACCCAGTACTTC
-	TRBV7-2	TRBJ2-7	many	CASSLAVGDNVYEQYF	TGTGCCAGCAGCTTAGCCGTAGGGGATAATGTCTACGAGCAGTACTTC
-	TRBV27	TRBJ1-1	many	CASSSQGYGTEAFF	TGTGCCAGCAGTTCCCAGGGGTACGGCACTGAAGCTTTCTTT
TRBD2	TRBV29-1	TRBJ2-7	-	CSVGTSSRNEQYF	TGCAGCGTGGGGACTAGCTCCCGGAACGAGCAGTACTTC
-	TRBV28	TRBJ2-7	many	CASSPLGGSYYEQYF	TGTGCCAGCAGCCCTCTGGGGGGCAGTTACTACGAGCAGTACTTC
TRBD1	TRBV3-1	TRBJ1-4	-	CASSQDMAGTGGVKTNEKLFF	TGTGCCAGCAGCCAAGATATGGCCGGGACAGGGGGCGTGAAGACTAATGAAAAACTGTTTTTT
-	TRBV20-1	TRBJ1-5	many	CSASKQPQHF	TGCAGTGCTAGTAAACAGCCCCAGCATTTT
-	TRBV19	TRBJ2-1	many	CASSRWAFLNEQFF	TGTGCCAGTAGTAGATGGGCCTTCTTAAATGAGCAGTTCTTC
-	TRBV7-8	TRBJ1-5	few	CASSLIPGPSNQPQHF	TGTGCCAGCAGCTTAATCCCAGGACCCTCCAATCAGCCCCAGCATTTT
-	TRBV2	TRBJ2-1	-	CAGRQRDESCNEQFF	TGTGCCGGCAGACAACGAGACGAAAGCTGCAATGAGCAGTTCTTC
-	TRBV29-1	TRBJ2-3	few	CSVGADTQYF	TGCAGCGTTGGAGCAGATACGCAGTATTTT
TRBD1	TRBV18	TRBJ2-5	few	CASSRSGTGPQETQYF	TGTGCCAGCTCGCGGTCCGGGACAGGGCCTCAAGAGACCCAGTACTTC
TRBD1	TRBV9	TRBJ2-2	-	CASSPTGQETGELFF	TGTGCCAGCAGCCCTACGGGACAGGAGACCGGGGAGCTGTTTTTT
-	TRBV29-1	TRBJ2-3	few	CSVEEGPRAFTDTQYF	TGCAGCGTTGAAGAAGGCCCACGGGCCTTCACAGATACGCAGTATTTT
-	TRBV6-6	TRBJ1-6	many	CASSYGGAGSPLHF	TGTGCCAGCAGTTACGGGGGGGCCGGCTCACCCCTCCACTTT
-	TRBV11-2	TRBJ2-7	many	CASTYNRNEQYF	TGTGCCAGCACCTACAACCGGAACGAACAGTACTTC
-	TRBV7-9	TRBJ2-5	-	CASSLDRRLQETQYF	TGTGCCAGCAGCTTAGATCGCAGGCTCCAAGAGACCCAGTACTTC
-	TRBV27	TRBJ2-5	-	CASSLGSADQETQYF	TGTGCCAGCAGTTTGGGTAGCGCCGACCAAGAGACCCAGTACTTC
-	TRBV20-1	TRBJ1-6	many	CSARVDSYNSPLHF	TGCAGTGCTAGAGTGGACAGCTATAATTCACCCCTCCACTTT
-	TRBV7-8	TRBJ2-3	many	CASSLNGISTQYF	TGTGCCAGCAGCTTAAATGGTATTTCTACGCAGTATTTT
TRBD1	TRBV2	TRBJ2-3	many	CASSRQGASTDTQYF	TGTGCCAGCAGTCGACAGGGAGCTAGCACAGATACGCAGTATTTT
TRBD2	TRBV4-1	TRBJ2-4	-	CASSQSRVSGGNIQYF	TGCGCCAGCAGCCAAAGTCGGGTTAGCGGGGGAAACATTCAGTACTTC
-	TRBV19	TRBJ1-3	few	CASSIGPSGNTIYF	TGTGCCAGTAGTATCGGGCCCTCTGGAAACACCATATATTTT
-	TRBV28	TRBJ2-5	-	CASSLIVGETQYF	TGTGCCAGCAGTTTAATAGTGGGTGAGACCCAGTACTTC
-	TRBV29-1	TRBJ2-3	few	CSVAGGRHTDTQYF	TGCAGCGTTGCTGGTGGGAGGCACACAGATACGCAGTATTTT
TRBD2	TRBV29-1	TRBJ2-3	many	CSVEYGTSGSPDTQYF	TGCAGCGTTGAATACGGAACTAGCGGGAGTCCAGATACGCAGTATTTT
-	TRBV7-8	TRBJ2-2	many	CASSLQYTGELFF	TGTGCCAGCAGCCTCCAGTACACCGGGGAGCTGTTTTTT
-	TRBV3-1	TRBJ2-3	many	CASVSQTDTQYF	TGTGCCAGCGTTTCCCAAACGGATACGCAGTATTTT
-	TRBV6-1	TRBJ1-3	few	CASRQEGHSGNTIYF	TGTGCCAGCAGGCAAGAGGGACACTCTGGAAACACCATATATTTT
TRBD2	TRBV27	TRBJ2-1	many	CASTLYSGTSGSSEQFF	TGTGCCAGCACCTTATATTCCGGGACTAGTGGTTCATCTGAGCAGTTCTTC
-	TRBV7-7	TRBJ2-1	many	CASSPGANNEQFF	TGTGCTAGCAGCCCAGGGGCCAACAATGAGCAGTTCTTC
-	TRBV30	TRBJ2-2	few	CAWGVAGELFF	TGTGCCTGGGGTGTAGCCGGGGAGCTGTTTTTT
-	TRBV3-1	TRBJ2-3	many	CASSQVAHDTQYF	TGTGCCAGCAGCCAAGTAGCGCATGATACGCAGTATTTT
TRBD1	TRBV28	TRBJ1-1	few	CASSSAGTGMAEAFF	TGTGCCAGCAGTTCCGCCGGGACAGGGATGGCTGAAGCTTTCTTT
-	TRBV6-5	TRBJ2-2	once	CASSYALPGELFF	TGTGCCAGCAGTTACGCCCTCCCCGGGGAGCTGTTTTTT
-	TRBV5-1	TRBJ2-2	many	CASSLRSVANTGELFF	TGCGCCAGCAGCTTGCGCTCGGTAGCGAACACCGGGGAGCTGTTTTTT
-	TRBV12-3/TRBV12-4	TRBJ1-1	-	CASSFPDQQAFF	TGTGCCAGCAGTTTTCCAGATCAACAAGCTTTCTTT
TRBD1	TRBV10-2	TRBJ1-1	many	CASSVAGTGVVTEAFF	TGCGCCAGCAGTGTAGCGGGGACAGGGGTTGTCACTGAAGCTTTCTTT
TRBD1	TRBV7-8	TRBJ1-6	many	CASSLRGQGAINSPLHF	TGTGCCAGCAGCTTAAGAGGACAGGGGGCAATTAATTCACCCCTCCACTTT
-	TRBV12-3/TRBV12-4	TRBJ1-3	many	CASSFWAGSGNTIYF	TGTGCCAGCAGTTTTTGGGCGGGATCTGGAAACACCATATATTTT
TRBD1	TRBV2	TRBJ1-5	-	CASSFNRGHQPQHF	TGTGCCAGCAGTTTTAACAGGGGGCATCAGCCCCAGCATTTT
-	TRBV7-3	TRBJ1-6	many	CASSLSGYPNSPLHF	TGTGCCAGCAGCTTAAGCGGATACCCTAATTCACCCCTCCACTTT
TRBD2	TRBV20-1	TRBJ2-3	many	CSAQGAGGHMDTQYF	TGCAGTGCCCAAGGGGCGGGAGGGCATATGGATACGCAGTATTTT
TRBD2	TRBV7-2	TRBJ2-7	many	CASSHLRTSVEQYF	TGTGCCAGCAGCCACCTCAGGACTAGTGTCGAGCAGTACTTC
TRBD2	TRBV28	TRBJ2-3	-	CASTPGRLAGTTDTQYF	TGTGCCAGCACTCCAGGGCGGCTAGCGGGAACCACAGATACGCAGTATTTT
-	TRBV18	TRBJ1-1	-	CASSPIGGQRTEAFF	TGTGCCAGCTCACCGATAGGAGGGCAGAGAACTGAAGCTTTCTTT
TRBD1	TRBV5-1	TRBJ1-2	-	CASSTGTGYGYTF	TGCGCCAGCAGCACCGGGACAGGGTATGGCTACACCTTC
-	TRBV4-1	TRBJ1-5	few	CASSQGQGSNQPQHF	TGCGCCAGCAGCCAAGGGCAGGGGAGCAATCAGCCCCAGCATTTT
TRBD1	TRBV7-9	TRBJ2-2	many	CASRPGQGGVGELFF	TGTGCCAGCAGACCGGGACAGGGGGGAGTCGGGGAGCTGTTTTTT